Each of the 7 T cell receptor beta chains below was sequenced from the same sample in a study of OX40 agonist ivuxolimab in advanced cancers. Data came from immunoSEQ multiplex PCR; TCRdb stores just in-frame clones and leaves some out. The sample has 35,000 to 40,000 clones; 87% are singletons. The sample consisted of CD4+ or CD8+ T cells sorted from blood, taken in a trial of the OX40 agonist ivuxolimab. The receptors derive from an adult with an advanced solid tumor such as melanoma, head and neck, liver or kidney cancer.

The V call is TRBV19, the J call TRBJ2-1; 11 bases align to TRBD2. Trimming cost V 4 bases and J 8 bases; bases outside gene matches: 16. CDR3 size: 18 residues. Germline CDR1 and CDR2: LNHDA and SQIVND (reference sequence). The CDR3 DNA is TGTGCCAGTAGTAGCCCTAGCGGGAGGATGAGAGAAAGCGATGAGCAGTTCTTC. This translates into CASSSPSGRMRESDEQFF.

As concerns this clone: The junction departs from the called germline gene at one end, perhaps through a read error. The chain combines TRBV9 with TRBJ1-5; no firm D call. The CDR3 is 15 amino acids. The germline CDR1 and CDR2 sequences are SGDLS and YYNGEE. The CDR3 here is CASGVGWGSDQPQHF. For the CDR3, the DNA is TGTGCCAGCGGCGTAGGGTGGGGAAGCGATCAGCCCCAGCATTTT.

The gene calls are TRBV20-1 and TRBJ2-3, with D unclear. From germline, CDR1 is DFQATT and CDR2 SNEGSKA (reference sequence). V gave up 6 bases and J gave up 4 bases, with 8 bases separating them. The CDR3 totals 11 residues. The CDR3 DNA reads as TGCAGTGCCCGCCCGGCAGATACGCAGTATTTT. Translation: CSARPADTQYF.

This clone was found a few times. This rearrangement joins TRBV29-1 to TRBJ2-3; 7 bases match TRBD1. Germline V gene sequence: CDR1 SQVTM, CDR2 ANQGSEA. V lost 1 base, J lost 2 bases, and 6 bases stayed unmatched. The CDR3 covers 15 residues. The CDR3 DNA sequence: TGCAGCGTTGAAGCAAGACAGGGTTTCACAGATACGCAGTATTTT. This gives the protein CSVEARQGFTDTQYF.

This clone showed up just once. The chain combines TRBV7-6 with TRBJ1-5; D is perhaps TRBD1 (6 bases). Germline CDR1 and CDR2: SGHVS and FNYEAQ. This CDR3 spans 13 amino acids. V dropped 5 bases and J dropped 3 bases, with 8 bases sitting between them. Written as DNA, the CDR3 is TGTGCCAGCAGCCGACAGGTCAATCAGCCCCAGCATTTT. Protein product: CASSRQVNQPQHF. Drawing the rest from reference TRBV7-6 and TRBJ1-5, the complete variable domain is GAGVSQSPRYKVTKRGQDVALRCDPISGHVSLYWYRQALGQGPEFLTYFNYEAQQDKSGLPNDRFSAERPEGSISTLTIQRTEQRDSAMYRCASSRQVNQPQHFGDGTRLSIL.

The J gene is TRBJ2-1, the V gene TRBV5-1, with unresolved D. The germline V and J ends were trimmed by 0 bases and 2 bases, with 12 bases remaining between them. This CDR3 contains 16 residues. Germline V gives CDR1 SGHRS, CDR2 YFSETQ. The CDR3 is CASSLGASSTYNEQFF. CDR3 DNA: TGCGCCAGCAGCTTGGGAGCTAGTAGCACCTACAATGAGCAGTTCTTC.

This chain joins TRBV18 and TRBJ2-7; possible D gene TRBD2, 5 bases. The CDR3 is made up of 13 amino acids. Trimming pared 4 bases from V and 3 bases from J, leaving 10 bases between. From germline, CDR1 is KGHSH and CDR2 LQKENI. The CDR3 region has the DNA TGTGCCAGCTCACTGGGGAGTGACTACGAGCAGTACTTC. As protein: CASSLGSDYEQYF.